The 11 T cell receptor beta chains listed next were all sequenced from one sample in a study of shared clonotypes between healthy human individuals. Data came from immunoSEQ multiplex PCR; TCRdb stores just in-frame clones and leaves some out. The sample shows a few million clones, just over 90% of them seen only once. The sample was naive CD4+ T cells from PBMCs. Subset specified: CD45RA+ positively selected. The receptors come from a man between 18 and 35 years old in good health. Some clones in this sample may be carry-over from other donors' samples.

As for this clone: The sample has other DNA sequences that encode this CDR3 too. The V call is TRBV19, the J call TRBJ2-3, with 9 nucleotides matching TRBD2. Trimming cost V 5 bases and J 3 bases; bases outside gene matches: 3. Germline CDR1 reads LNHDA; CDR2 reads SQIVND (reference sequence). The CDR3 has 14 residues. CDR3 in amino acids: CASSRREGTDTQYF. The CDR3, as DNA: TGTGCCAGTAGTCGGCGGGAGGGAACAGATACGCAGTATTTT. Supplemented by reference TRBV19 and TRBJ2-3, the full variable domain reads DGGITQSPKYLFRKEGQNVTLSCEQNLNHDAMYWYRQDPGQGLRLIYYSQIVNDFQKGDIAEGYSVSREKKESFPLTVTSAQKNPTAFYLCASSRREGTDTQYFGPGTRLTVL.

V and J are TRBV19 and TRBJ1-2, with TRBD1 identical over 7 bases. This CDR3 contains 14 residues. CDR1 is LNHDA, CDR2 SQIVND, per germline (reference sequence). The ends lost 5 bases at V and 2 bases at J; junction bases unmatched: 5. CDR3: CASSYTGANYGYTF. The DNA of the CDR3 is TGTGCCAGTAGTTACACAGGGGCGAACTATGGCTACACCTTC. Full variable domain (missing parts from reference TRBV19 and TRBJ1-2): DGGITQSPKYLFRKEGQNVTLSCEQNLNHDAMYWYRQDPGQGLRLIYYSQIVNDFQKGDIAEGYSVSREKKESFPLTVTSAQKNPTAFYLCASSYTGANYGYTFGSGTRLTVV.

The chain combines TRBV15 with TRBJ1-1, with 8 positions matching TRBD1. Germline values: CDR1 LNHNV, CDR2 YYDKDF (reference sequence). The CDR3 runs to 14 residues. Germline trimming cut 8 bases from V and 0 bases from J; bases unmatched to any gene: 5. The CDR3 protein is CATAGTGMNTEAFF. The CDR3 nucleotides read TGTGCCACCGCCGGGACAGGCATGAACACTGAAGCTTTCTTT.

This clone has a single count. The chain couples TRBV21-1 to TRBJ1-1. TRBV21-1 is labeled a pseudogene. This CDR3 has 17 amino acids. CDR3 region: CASSKIADSPMNTEAFF. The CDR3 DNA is TGTGCCAGCAGCAAAATAGCGGACAGCCCCATGAACACTGAAGCTTTCTTT.

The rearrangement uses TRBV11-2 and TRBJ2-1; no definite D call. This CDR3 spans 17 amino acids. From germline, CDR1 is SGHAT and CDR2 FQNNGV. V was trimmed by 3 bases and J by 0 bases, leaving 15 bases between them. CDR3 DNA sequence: TGTGCCAGCAGCTTTACCGCGCAAGGTGGCTCCTACAATGAGCAGTTCTTC. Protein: CASSFTAQGGSYNEQFF.

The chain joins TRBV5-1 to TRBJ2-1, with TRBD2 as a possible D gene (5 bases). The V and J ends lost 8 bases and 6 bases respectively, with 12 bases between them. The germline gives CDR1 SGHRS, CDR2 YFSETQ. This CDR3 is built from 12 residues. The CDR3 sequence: CASTGVTNEQFF. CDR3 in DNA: TGCGCCAGTACCGGGGTTACCAATGAGCAGTTCTTC. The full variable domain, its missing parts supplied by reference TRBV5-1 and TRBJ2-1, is KAGVTQTPRYLIKTRGQQVTLSCSPISGHRSVSWYQQTPGQGLQFLFEYFSETQRNKGNFPGRFSGRQFSNSRSEMNVSTLELGDSALYLCASTGVTNEQFFGPGTRLTVL.

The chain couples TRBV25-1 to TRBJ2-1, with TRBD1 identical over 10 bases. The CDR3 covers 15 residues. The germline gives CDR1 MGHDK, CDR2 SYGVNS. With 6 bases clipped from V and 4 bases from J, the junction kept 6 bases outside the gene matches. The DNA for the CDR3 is TGTGCCAGCAGCGAACCGGGACAGGGGTACAATGAGCAGTTCTTC. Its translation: CASSEPGQGYNEQFF.

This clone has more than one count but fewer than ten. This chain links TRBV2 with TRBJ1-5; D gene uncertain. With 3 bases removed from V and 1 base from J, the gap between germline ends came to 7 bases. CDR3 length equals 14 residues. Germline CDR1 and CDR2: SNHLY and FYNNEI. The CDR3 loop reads CASSDEGSNQPQHF. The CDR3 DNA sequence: TGTGCCAGCAGTGACGAGGGAAGCAATCAGCCCCAGCATTTT.

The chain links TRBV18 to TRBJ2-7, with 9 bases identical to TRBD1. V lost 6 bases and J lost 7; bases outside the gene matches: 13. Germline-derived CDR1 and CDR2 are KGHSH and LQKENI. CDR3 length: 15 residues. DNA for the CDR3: TGTGCCAGCTCCCCCCGACAGGGGGGGCAGGGGGAGCAGTACTTC. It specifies CASSPRQGGQGEQYF. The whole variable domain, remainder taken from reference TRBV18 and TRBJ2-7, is NAGVMQNPRHLVRRRGQEARLRCSPMKGHSHVYWYRQLPEEGLKFMVYLQKENIIDESGMPKERFSAEFPKEGPSILRIQQVVRGDSAAYFCASSPRQGGQGEQYFGPGTRLTVT.

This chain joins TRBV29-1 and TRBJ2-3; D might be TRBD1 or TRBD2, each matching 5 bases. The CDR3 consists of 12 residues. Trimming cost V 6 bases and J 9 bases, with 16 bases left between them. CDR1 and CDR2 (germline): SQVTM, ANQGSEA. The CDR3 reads CSVVHGDETQYF. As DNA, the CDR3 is TGCAGCGTGGTCCACGGGGACGAGACGCAGTATTTT.

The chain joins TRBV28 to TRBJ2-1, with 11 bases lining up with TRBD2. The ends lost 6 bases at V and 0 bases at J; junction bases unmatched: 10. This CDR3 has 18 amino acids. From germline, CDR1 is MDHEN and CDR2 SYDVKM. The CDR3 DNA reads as TGTGCCAGCAGATTTTCTAGCGGGAGGACTCCCTCCTACAATGAGCAGTTCTTC. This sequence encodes CASRFSSGRTPSYNEQFF.